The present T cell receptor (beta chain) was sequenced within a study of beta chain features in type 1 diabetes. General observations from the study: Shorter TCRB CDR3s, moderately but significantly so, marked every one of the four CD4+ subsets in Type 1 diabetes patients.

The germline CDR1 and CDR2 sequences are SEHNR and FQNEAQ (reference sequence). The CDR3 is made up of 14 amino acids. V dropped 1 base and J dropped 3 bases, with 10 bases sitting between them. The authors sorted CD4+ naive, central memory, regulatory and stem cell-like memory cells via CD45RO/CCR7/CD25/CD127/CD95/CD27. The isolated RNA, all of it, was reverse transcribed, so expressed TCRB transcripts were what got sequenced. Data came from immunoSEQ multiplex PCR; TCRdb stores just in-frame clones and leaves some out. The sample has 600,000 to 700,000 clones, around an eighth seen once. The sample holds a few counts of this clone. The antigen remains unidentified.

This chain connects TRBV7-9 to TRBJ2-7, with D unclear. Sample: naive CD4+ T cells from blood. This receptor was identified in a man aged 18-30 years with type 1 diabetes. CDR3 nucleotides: TGTGCCAGCAGCTTAGGATCGGCTTACTACGAGCAGTACTTC. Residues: CASSLGSAYYEQYF.